These 5 T cell receptor beta chains originate from one sample sequenced in a study of CD8 T cells in ankylosing spondylitis. Using its own MiXCR run on the 5' RACE reads, TCRdb lists one record per CDR3 protein. This sample has roughly 140,000 distinct CDR3 sequences, with under 55% found just once. The sequenced material came from synovial fluid, either unsorted or a sorted T cell fraction (not recorded which). The receptors originated from a male donor with ankylosing spondylitis.

This clonotype was seen more than once but under ten times. The J gene is TRBJ2-3, the V gene TRBV23-1; 12 positions agree with TRBD2. TRBV23-1 falls under the ORF class, with uncertain function. J lost 3 bases, V lost 0 bases, and 22 bases had no gene match. This CDR3 is 23 amino acids long. Here the CDR3 DNA reads TGCGCCAGCAGTCAATCTTGGGACAGGGTGTGCCTAGCGGGAGGGCCGAGGACAGATACGCAGTATTTT. It specifies CASSQSWDRVCLAGGPRTDTQYF.

The V call is TRBV12-3 or TRBV12-4, the J call TRBJ1-5; D remains unclear. V was cut by 3 bases and J by 5 bases, with 11 bases left in between. CDR3 length equals 14 residues. CDR3 DNA: TGTGCCAGCAGTTTCTGGGGTTTGGATCAGCCCCAGCATTTT. Translated: CASSFWGLDQPQHF.

The V gene is TRBV7-9, the J gene TRBJ2-7; D gene ambiguous. V lost 2 bases and J 2 bases, leaving 16 bases between the germline ends. The CDR3 length is 16 residues. The V gene's germline CDR1 is SEHNR and CDR2 FQNEAQ (reference sequence). The CDR3 sequence: CASSLPLNRPAYEQYF. The DNA for the CDR3 is TGTGCCAGCAGCTTACCCCTTAATAGGCCGGCCTACGAGCAGTACTTC.

This clonotype was counted at least ten times. V usage is TRBV5-1 and J usage is TRBJ2-7; D is perhaps TRBD1 (5 bases). Trimming took off 4 bases at V and 2 bases at J, with 10 bases between the two ends. Per the germline V gene, CDR1 is SGHRS and CDR2 is YFSETQ. The length of the CDR3 is 13 residues. CDR3 protein: CASSRDSTYEQYF. Written as DNA, the CDR3 is TGCGCCAGCAGCCGTGACAGTACCTACGAGCAGTACTTC.

V is TRBV9 and J is TRBJ1-1, with a tentative D call TRBD1 (5 bases). Germline CDR1 and CDR2: SGDLS and YYNGEE. The CDR3 totals 15 residues. With 4 bases removed from V and 4 bases from J, the gap between germline ends came to 17 bases. CDR3 coding DNA: TGTGCCAGCAGCCCATTTCCAGCAGGGCTCACTGAAGCTTTCTTT. Translated: CASSPFPAGLTEAFF.